Here is one T cell receptor beta chain with its context. This entry belongs to a study of T cell changes during pregnancy in multiple sclerosis. The V and J ends lost 0 bases and 5 bases, in that order; junction bases with no gene match: 1. The CDR3 is made up of 14 amino acids. Germline CDR1 reads SGHRS; CDR2 reads YFSETQ. Sequenced by immunoSEQ multiplex PCR; TCRdb stores in-frame clones only, minus some. The sample has tens of thousands of clones; around 90% are singletons. Material: CD4+ T cells from peripheral blood mononuclear cells, obtained in the third trimester of pregnancy. The chain carries TRBV5-1 and TRBJ2-1, with 8 bases lining up with TRBD1. The TCR was taken from a female donor with multiple sclerosis, enrolled in a pregnancy study. This chain's CDR3 is CASSLGTGNNEQFF. The CDR3 bases are TGCGCCAGCAGCTTGGGGACAGGGAACAATGAGCAGTTCTTC.